Ten or more counts support the clone carrying this T cell receptor beta chain. The antigen is not known. The CDR3 runs to 16 residues. CDR1 and CDR2 (germline): DFQATT, SNEGSKA (reference sequence). V was pared by 2 bases and J by 6 bases, with 6 bases of the junction left unmatched. These data originate in a study of T cell repertoires in cytomegalovirus infection. TCRdb re-called the reads with MiXCR, one entry per CDR3 protein. The sample shows about 340,000 distinct CDR3 sequences, about 28% of them seen only once. This receptor was taken from a human donor in good health (CMV status not recorded). Some clones in this sample may be carry-over from other donors' samples. The sequencing used cultured PBMCs, collected from culture after CMV antigen stimulation. The genes are TRBV20-1 and TRBJ2-3, with 15 bases that match TRBD2. The DNA of the CDR3 is TGCAGTGCTAGATCCCGGACTAGCGGGGGGGCCGATACGCAGTATTTT. It is translated as CSARSRTSGGADTQYF.